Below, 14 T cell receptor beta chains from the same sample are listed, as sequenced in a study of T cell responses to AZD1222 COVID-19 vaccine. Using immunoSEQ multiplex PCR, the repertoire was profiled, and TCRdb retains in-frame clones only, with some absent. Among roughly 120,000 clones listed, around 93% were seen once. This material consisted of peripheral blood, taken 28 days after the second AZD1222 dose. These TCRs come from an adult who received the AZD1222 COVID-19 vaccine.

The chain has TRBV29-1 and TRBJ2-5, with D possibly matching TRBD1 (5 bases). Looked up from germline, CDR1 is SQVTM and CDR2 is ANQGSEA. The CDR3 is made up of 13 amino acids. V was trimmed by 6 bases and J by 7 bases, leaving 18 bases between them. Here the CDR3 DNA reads TGCAGCGTCGCCGACAGTTTTGGTTGGACCCAGTACTTC. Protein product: CSVADSFGWTQYF. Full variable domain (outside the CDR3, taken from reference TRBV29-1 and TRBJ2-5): SAVISQKPSRDICQRGTSLTIQCQVDSQVTMMFWYRQQPGQSLTLIATANQGSEATYESGFVIDKFPISRPNLTFSTLTVSNMSPEDSSIYLCSVADSFGWTQYFGPGTRLLVL.

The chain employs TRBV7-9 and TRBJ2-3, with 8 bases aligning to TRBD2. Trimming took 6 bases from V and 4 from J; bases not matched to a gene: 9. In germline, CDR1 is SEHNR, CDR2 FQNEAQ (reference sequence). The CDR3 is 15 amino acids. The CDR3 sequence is CASRGVVAGSDTQYF. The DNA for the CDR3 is TGTGCCAGCAGGGGAGTTGTAGCGGGGTCAGATACGCAGTATTTT. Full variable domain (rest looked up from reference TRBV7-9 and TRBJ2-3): DTGVSQNPRHKITKRGQNVTFRCDPISEHNRLYWYRQTLGQGPEFLTYFQNEAQLEKSRLLSDRFSAERPKGSFSTLEIQRTEQGDSAMYLCASRGVVAGSDTQYFGPGTRLTVL.

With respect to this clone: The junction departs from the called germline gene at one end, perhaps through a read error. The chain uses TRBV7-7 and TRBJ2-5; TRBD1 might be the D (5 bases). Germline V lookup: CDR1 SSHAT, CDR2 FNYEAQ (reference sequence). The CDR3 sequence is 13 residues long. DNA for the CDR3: TGTGCTAGCAGCTTGGCAGGGCTGAAGACCCAGTACTTC. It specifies CASSLAGLKTQYF.

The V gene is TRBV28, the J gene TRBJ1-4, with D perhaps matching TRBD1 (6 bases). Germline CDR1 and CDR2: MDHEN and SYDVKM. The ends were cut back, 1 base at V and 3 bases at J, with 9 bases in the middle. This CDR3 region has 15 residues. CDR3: CASSLLGGANEKLFF. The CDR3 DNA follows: TGTGCCAGCAGTTTATTAGGGGGAGCTAATGAAAAACTGTTTTTT.

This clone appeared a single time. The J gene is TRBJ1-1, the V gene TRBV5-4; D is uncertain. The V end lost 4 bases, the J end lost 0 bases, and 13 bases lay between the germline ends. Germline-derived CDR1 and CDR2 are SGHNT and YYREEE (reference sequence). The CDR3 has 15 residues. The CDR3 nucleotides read TGTGCCAGCAGCCCCCGGACGGTAATGAACACTGAAGCTTTCTTT. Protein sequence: CASSPRTVMNTEAFF.

Here the CDR3 reads CASSLDSLETQYF. CDR3 nucleotides: TGTGCCAGCAGCTTGGACAGTTTAGAGACCCAGTACTTC. The chain uses TRBV11-2 and TRBJ2-5; D may be TRBD1 (6 bases). Germline CDR1 reads SGHAT; CDR2 reads FQNNGV. The CDR3 covers 13 residues. With 3 bases removed from V and 4 bases from J, the gap between germline ends came to 9 bases.

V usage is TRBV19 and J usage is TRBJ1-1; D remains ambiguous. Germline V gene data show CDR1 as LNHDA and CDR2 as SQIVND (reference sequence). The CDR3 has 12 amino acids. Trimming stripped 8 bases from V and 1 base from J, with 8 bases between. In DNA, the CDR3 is TGTGCCAGTCGAATGGGGAACACTGAAGCTTTCTTT. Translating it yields CASRMGNTEAFF.

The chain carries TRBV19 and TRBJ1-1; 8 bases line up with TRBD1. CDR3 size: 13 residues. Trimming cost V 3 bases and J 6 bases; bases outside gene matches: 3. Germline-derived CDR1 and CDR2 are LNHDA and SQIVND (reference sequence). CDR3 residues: CASSIQQGAEAFF. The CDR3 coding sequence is TGTGCCAGTAGTATTCAACAGGGGGCTGAAGCTTTCTTT.

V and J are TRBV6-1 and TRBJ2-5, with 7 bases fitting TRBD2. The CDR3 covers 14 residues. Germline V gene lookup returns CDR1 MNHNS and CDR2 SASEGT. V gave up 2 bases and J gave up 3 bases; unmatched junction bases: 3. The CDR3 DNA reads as TGTGCCAGCAGTGAACGGGGACTAAAAGAGACCCAGTACTTC. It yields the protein CASSERGLKETQYF.

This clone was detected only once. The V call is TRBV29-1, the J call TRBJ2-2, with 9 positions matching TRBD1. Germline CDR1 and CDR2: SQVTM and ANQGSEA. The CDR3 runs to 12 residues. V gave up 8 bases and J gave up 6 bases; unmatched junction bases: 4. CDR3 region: CSTRQGAGELFF. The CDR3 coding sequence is TGCAGCACTCGACAGGGGGCCGGGGAGCTGTTTTTT.

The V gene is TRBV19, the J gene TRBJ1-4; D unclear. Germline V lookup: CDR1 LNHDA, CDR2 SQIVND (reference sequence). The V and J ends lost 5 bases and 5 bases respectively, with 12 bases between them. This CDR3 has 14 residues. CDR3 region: CASSPGTVNEKLFF. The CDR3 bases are TGTGCCAGTAGTCCGGGTACAGTGAATGAAAAACTGTTTTTT. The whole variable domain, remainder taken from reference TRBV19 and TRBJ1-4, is DGGITQSPKYLFRKEGQNVTLSCEQNLNHDAMYWYRQDPGQGLRLIYYSQIVNDFQKGDIAEGYSVSREKKESFPLTVTSAQKNPTAFYLCASSPGTVNEKLFFGSGTQLSVL.

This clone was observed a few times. The CDR3 DNA follows: TGTGCCAGCAGTGACACAGGGGGCTCTGGGGCCAACGTCCTGACTTTC. Amino acids: CASSDTGGSGANVLTF. V is TRBV6-4 and J is TRBJ2-6; 8 positions match TRBD1. After removal of 2 bases from V and 0 bases from J, the junction contained 0 bases not matched to a gene. In germline, CDR1 is MRHNA, CDR2 SNTAGT. The CDR3 loop spans 16 amino acids.

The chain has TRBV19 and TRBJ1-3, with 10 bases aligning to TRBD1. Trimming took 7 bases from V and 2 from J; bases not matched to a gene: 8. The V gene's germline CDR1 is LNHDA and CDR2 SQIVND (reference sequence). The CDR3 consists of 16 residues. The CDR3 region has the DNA TGTGCCAGTAATGCCCGACAGGGGGCCGCTGGAAACACCATATATTTT. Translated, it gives CASNARQGAAGNTIYF.

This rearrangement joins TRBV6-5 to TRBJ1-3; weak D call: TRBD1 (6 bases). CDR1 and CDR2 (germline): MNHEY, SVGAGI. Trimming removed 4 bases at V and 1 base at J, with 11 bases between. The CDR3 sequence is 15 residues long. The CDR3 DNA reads TGTGCCAGCAGTTTCAACAGGGATTCTGGAAACACCATATATTTT. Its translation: CASSFNRDSGNTIYF.